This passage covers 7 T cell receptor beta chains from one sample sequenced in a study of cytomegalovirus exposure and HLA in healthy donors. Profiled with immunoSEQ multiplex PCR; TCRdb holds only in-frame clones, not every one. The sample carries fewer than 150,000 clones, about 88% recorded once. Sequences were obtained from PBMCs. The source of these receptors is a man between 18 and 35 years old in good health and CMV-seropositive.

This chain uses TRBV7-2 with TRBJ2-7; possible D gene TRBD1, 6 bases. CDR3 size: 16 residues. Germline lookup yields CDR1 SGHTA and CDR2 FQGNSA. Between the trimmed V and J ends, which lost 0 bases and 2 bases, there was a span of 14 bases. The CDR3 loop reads CASSLARDIAAYEQYF. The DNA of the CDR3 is TGTGCCAGCAGCTTAGCTAGGGACATAGCAGCCTACGAGCAGTACTTC.

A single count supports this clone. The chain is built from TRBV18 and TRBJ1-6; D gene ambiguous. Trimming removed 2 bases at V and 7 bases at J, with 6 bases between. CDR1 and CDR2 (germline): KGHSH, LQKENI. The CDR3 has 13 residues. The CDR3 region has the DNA TGTGCCAGCTCACCAGGTGGCAATTCACCCCTCCACTTT. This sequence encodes CASSPGGNSPLHF.

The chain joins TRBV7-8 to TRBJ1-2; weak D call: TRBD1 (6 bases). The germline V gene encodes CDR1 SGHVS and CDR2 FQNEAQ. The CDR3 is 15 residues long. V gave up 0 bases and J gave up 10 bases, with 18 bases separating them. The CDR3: CASSLAQGHTTVYTF. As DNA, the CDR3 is TGTGCCAGCAGCTTAGCCCAGGGGCATACAACTGTCTACACCTTC. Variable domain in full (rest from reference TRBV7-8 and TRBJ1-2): GAGVSQSPRYKVAKRGQDVALRCDPISGHVSLFWYQQALGQGPEFLTYFQNEAQLDKSGLPSDRFFAERPEGSVSTLKIQRTQQEDSAVYLCASSLAQGHTTVYTFGSGTRLTVV.

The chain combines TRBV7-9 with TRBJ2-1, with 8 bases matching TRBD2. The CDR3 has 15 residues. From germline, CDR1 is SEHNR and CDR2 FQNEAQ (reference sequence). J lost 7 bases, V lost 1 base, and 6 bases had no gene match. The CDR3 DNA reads TGTGCCAGCAGCTTAGTCGGGGGGGTAAAGAATGAGCAGTTCTTC. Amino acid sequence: CASSLVGGVKNEQFF.

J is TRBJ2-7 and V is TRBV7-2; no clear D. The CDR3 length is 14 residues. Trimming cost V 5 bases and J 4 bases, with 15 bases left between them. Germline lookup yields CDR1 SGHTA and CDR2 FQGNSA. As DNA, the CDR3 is TGTGCCAGCAGCCCCCGGCCCCCCGGGTACGAGCAGTACTTC. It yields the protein CASSPRPPGYEQYF.

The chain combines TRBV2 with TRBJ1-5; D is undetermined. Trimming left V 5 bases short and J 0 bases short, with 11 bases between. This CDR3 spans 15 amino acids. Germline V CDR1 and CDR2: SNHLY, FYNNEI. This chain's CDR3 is CASSWSEYSNQPQHF. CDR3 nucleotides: TGTGCCAGCAGTTGGTCGGAGTATAGCAATCAGCCCCAGCATTTT. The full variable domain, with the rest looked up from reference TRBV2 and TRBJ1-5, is EPEVTQTPSHQVTQMGQEVILRCVPISNHLYFYWYRQILGQKVEFLVSFYNNEISEKSEIFDDQFSVERPDGSNFTLKIRSTKLEDSAMYFCASSWSEYSNQPQHFGDGTRLSIL.

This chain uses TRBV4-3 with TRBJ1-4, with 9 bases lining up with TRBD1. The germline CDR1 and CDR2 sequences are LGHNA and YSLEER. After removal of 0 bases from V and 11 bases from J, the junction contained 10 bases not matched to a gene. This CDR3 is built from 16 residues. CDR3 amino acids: CASSQDSTGGEDKLFF. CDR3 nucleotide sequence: TGCGCCAGCAGCCAAGATTCGACAGGGGGAGAGGATAAACTGTTTTTT.